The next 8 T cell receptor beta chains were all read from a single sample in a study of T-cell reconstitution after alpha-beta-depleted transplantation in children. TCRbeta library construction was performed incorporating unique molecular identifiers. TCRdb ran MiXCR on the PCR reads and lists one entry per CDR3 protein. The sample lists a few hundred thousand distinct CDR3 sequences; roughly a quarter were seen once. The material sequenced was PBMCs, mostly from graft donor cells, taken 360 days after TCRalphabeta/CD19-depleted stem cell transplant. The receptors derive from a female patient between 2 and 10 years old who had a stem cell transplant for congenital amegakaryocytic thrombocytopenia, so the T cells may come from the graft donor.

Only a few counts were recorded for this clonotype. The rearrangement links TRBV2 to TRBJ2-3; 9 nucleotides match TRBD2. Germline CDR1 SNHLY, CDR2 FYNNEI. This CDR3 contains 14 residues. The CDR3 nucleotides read TGTGCAGGCGGGCGGGAGGGCCGATCAGATACGCAGTATTTT. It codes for CAGGREGRSDTQYF.

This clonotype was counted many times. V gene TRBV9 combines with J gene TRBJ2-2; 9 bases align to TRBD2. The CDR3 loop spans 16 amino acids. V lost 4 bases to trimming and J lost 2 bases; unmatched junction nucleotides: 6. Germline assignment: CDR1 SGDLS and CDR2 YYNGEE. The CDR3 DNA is TGTGCCAGCAGCCTGCGGGGGGGCCCCAACACCGGGGAGCTGTTTTTT. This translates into CASSLRGGPNTGELFF.

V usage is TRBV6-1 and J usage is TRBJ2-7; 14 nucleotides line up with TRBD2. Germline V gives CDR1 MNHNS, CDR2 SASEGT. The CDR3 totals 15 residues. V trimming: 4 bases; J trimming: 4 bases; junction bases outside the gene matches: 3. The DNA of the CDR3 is TGTGCCAGCAGTGTGCGACTAGCGGGAGGGTACGAGCAGTACTTC. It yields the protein CASSVRLAGGYEQYF.

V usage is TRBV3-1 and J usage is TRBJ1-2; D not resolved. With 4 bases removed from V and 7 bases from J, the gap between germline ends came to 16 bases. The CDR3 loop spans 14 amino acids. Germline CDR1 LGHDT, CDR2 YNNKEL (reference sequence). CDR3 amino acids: CASSLRLHGVGYTF. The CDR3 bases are TGTGCCAGCAGCCTCCGGCTCCACGGTGTTGGCTACACCTTC. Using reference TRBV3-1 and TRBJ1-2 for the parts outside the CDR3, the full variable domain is DTAVSQTPKYLVTQMGNDKSIKCEQNLGHDTMYWYKQDSKKFLKIMFSYNNKELIINETVPNRFSPKSPDKAHLNLHINSLELGDSAVYFCASSLRLHGVGYTFGSGTRLTVV.

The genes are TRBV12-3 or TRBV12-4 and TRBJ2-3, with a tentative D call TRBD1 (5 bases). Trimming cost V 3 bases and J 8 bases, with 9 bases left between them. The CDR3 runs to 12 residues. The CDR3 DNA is TGTGCCAGCAGTTTTTACAGGTCTACGCAGTATTTT. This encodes CASSFYRSTQYF.

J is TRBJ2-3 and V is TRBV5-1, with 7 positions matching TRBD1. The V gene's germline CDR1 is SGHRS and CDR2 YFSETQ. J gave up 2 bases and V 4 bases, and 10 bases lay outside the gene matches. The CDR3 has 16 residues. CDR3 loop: CASSPLRDSNTDTQYF. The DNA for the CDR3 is TGCGCCAGCAGCCCCCTCCGGGACAGCAACACAGATACGCAGTATTTT.

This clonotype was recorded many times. The CDR3 nucleotides are TGTGCCATCAGTGGGGGGGGGACGACCGAGCAGTTCTTC. Translated, it gives CAISGGGTTEQFF. The genes are TRBV10-3 and TRBJ2-1; 7 bases fit TRBD2. CDR3 length: 13 residues. V lost 4 bases to trimming and J lost 10 bases; unmatched junction nucleotides: 7. CDR1 is ENHRY, CDR2 SYGVKD, per germline.

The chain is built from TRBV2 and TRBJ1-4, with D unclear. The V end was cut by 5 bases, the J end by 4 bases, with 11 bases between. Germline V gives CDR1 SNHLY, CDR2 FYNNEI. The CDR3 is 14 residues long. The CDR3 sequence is CASSKDGLNEKLFF. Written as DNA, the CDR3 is TGTGCCAGCAGTAAAGACGGACTTAATGAAAAACTGTTTTTT. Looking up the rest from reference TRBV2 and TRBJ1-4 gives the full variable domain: EPEVTQTPSHQVTQMGQEVILRCVPISNHLYFYWYRQILGQKVEFLVSFYNNEISEKSEIFDDQFSVERPDGSNFTLKIRSTKLEDSAMYFCASSKDGLNEKLFFGSGTQLSVL.